This TCR beta chain was retrieved from a study of beta chain features in type 1 diabetes. Findings and limits, study-wide: In every one of the four CD4+ subsets, TCRB CDR3s were moderately but significantly shorter in Type 1 diabetes patients.

Worth noting for this clone: Its antigen remains unidentified.

cDNA synthesis used the whole RNA isolate, giving expressed TCRB sequences. TCRdb keeps only in-frame clones here, not all; method: immunoSEQ multiplex PCR. This table has more than 250,000 clones, around 21% appearing once. Averaging roughly 110 mL, one heparinised blood draw was given by each donor. Using CD45RO/CCR7/CD25/CD127/CD95/CD27, CD4+ naive, central memory, regulatory and stem cell-like memory cells were sorted. Germline CDR1 and CDR2: MNHEY and SVGAGI. This CDR3 has 13 amino acids. Between the trimmed V and J ends, which lost 6 bases and 10 bases, there was a span of 18 bases. The chain has TRBV6-5 and TRBJ1-1, with D possibly being TRBD1 (5 bases). This TCR came from a woman aged 40 to 50 with type 1 diabetes. Source material: naive CD4+ T cells from blood. CDR3 region: CASSPAGGRGAFF. The CDR3 DNA follows: TGTGCCAGCAGCCCGGCCGGTGGGAGGGGAGCTTTCTTT.